This TCR beta chain comes out of a study of shared T cell receptors in the human thymus. Sequencing used immunoSEQ multiplex PCR; TCRdb keeps in-frame clones, though not all of them. The sample holds about 380,000 clones; just under 95% are singletons and the top ten take approximately 0.02%. V shed 0 bases and J 5 bases; nucleotides not matched to a gene: 4. There are 14 residues in the CDR3. Germline V lookup: CDR1 SGDLS, CDR2 YYNGEE. Sequencing was performed on thymocytes. This clonotype was obtained from a human donor. V is TRBV9 and J is TRBJ2-7, with 8 bases aligning to TRBD2. CDR3 DNA: TGTGCCAGCAGCGTAGCCCAGCGGGAGCACGAGCAGTACTTC. Its translation is CASSVAQREHEQYF.